This TCR beta chain was sequenced for a study of blood T cell repertoires in COVID-19. Study-level information: The samples span acute and convalescent COVID-19 from the United States, Italy and Spain. Nucleic acid was either cDNA or gDNA, and it came from T cells, B-cell-depleted T cells, or PBMCs.

Per the original methods: Cell counts per sample came from amplifying reference gene primers. TCRdb's table, derived via immunoSEQ multiplex PCR, lists solely in-frame clones and lacks some. From that table come the V and J calls and clone size; the DNA was used to work out D and trimming. The data contain about 280,000 clones, roughly 85% of them singletons. The CDR3 covers 13 residues. V lost 6 bases, J lost 8 bases, and 9 bases stayed unmatched. The TCR comes from a man in his forties or fifties with active or convalescent COVID-19. Sequencing was performed on peripheral blood. This chain links TRBV12-3 or TRBV12-4 with TRBJ1-2; 7 bases are shared with TRBD1. The CDR3 region is CASSRDRVWGYTF. In nucleotides, the CDR3 is TGTGCCAGCAGCAGAGACAGGGTCTGGGGCTACACCTTC.